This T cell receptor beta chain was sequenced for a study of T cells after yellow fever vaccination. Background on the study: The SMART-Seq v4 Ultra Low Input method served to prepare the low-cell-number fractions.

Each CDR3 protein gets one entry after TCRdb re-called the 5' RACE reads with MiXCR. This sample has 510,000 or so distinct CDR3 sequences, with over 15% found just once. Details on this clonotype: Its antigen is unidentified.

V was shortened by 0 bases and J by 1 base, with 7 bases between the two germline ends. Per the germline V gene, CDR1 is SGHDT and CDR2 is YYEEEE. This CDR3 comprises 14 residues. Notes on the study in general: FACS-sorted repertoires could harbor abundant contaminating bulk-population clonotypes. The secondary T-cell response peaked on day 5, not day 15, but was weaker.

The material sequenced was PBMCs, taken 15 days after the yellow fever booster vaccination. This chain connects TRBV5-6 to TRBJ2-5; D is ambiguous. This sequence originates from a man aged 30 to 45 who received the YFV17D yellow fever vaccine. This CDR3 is CASSLGRFQETQYF. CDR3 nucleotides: TGTGCCAGCAGCTTGGGACGGTTCCAAGAGACCCAGTACTTC.